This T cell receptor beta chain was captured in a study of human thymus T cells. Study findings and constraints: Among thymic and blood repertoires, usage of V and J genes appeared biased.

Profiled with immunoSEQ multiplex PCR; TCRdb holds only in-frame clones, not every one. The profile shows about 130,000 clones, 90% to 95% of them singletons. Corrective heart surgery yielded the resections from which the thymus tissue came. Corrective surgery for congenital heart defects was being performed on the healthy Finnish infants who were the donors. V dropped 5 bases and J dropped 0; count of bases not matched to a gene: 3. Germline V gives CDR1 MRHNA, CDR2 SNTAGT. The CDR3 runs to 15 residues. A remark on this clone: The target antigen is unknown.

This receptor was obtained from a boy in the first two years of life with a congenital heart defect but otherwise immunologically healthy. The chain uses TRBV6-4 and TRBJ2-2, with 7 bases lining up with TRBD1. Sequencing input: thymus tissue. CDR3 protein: CASSPDRANTGELFF. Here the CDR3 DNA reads TGTGCCAGCAGTCCTGACAGGGCGAACACCGGGGAGCTGTTTTTT.